A single sample is the source of the 10 T cell receptor beta chains below, sequenced in a study of human T cells and chemical hapten exposure. TCRdb reanalysed the RACE reads using MiXCR and keeps one entry per CDR3 protein. The table includes approximately 100,000 distinct CDR3 sequences, approximately 12% detected once. Time point reported: pre-sensitization, week 0. As for treatment: therapeutic diphenylcyclopropenone sensitization with weekly scalp DPC. The specimen was whole blood, collected in connection with sensitization to the hapten diphenylcyclopropenone (DPC). These receptors were taken from a woman in her forties or fifties with alopecia areata. Some clones in this sample may be carry-over from other donors' samples.

This clonotype was counted a few times. This chain uses TRBV6-6 with TRBJ2-3; D gene ambiguous. CDR1 is MNHNY, CDR2 SVGAGI, per germline (reference sequence). Trimming took off 2 bases at V and 4 bases at J, with 10 bases between the two ends. CDR3 length equals 14 residues. CDR3 in amino acids: CASSYTVKADTQYF. The CDR3 bases are TGTGCCAGCAGTTACACCGTTAAAGCAGATACGCAGTATTTT.

The V gene is TRBV28, the J gene TRBJ2-3; 7 nucleotides agree with TRBD1. The CDR3 spans 12 residues. Per germline, CDR1 MDHEN and CDR2 SYDVKM. V lost 6 bases to trimming and J lost 6 bases; unmatched junction nucleotides: 3. CDR3 nucleotides: TGTGCCAGCAGGGACAGGAAGGATACGCAGTATTTT. Translating it yields CASRDRKDTQYF.

This clonotype was recorded many times. The rearrangement uses TRBV2 and TRBJ1-1; no firm D call. V lost 9 bases to trimming and J lost 11 bases, with 22 bases between them. The CDR3 length is 13 residues. CDR1 is SNHLY and CDR2 is FYNNEI in the germline V gene. The CDR3 reads CARRPDLPSRAFF. Written as DNA, the CDR3 is TGTGCCAGGAGACCGGACTTACCCTCGCGGGCTTTCTTT. The variable domain in full, completed from reference TRBV2 and TRBJ1-1, reads EPEVTQTPSHQVTQMGQEVILRCVPISNHLYFYWYRQILGQKVEFLVSFYNNEISEKSEIFDDQFSVERPDGSNFTLKIRSTKLEDSAMYFCARRPDLPSRAFFGQGTRLTVV.

This clonotype was picked up a small number of times. The rearrangement joins TRBV6-1 to TRBJ1-5, with no clear D. Germline values: CDR1 MNHNS, CDR2 SASEGT. Deletions cut 2 bases from V and 4 bases from J, with 18 bases between. There are 17 residues in the CDR3. The CDR3: CASSEMAPLGFNQPQHF. CDR3 sequence (DNA): TGTGCCAGCAGTGAAATGGCCCCTCTAGGGTTTAATCAGCCCCAGCATTTT.

This clonotype has a handful of counts. V gene TRBV5-1 combines with J gene TRBJ2-7; 8 positions agree with TRBD1. V dropped 4 bases and J dropped 5; count of bases not matched to a gene: 8. The germline V gene encodes CDR1 SGHRS and CDR2 YFSETQ. This CDR3 spans 14 amino acids. In DNA form, the CDR3 reads TGCGCCAGCAGCCTAGGACAGGGATTGGACGAGCAGTACTTC. As protein: CASSLGQGLDEQYF.

The chain links TRBV29-1 to TRBJ1-6, with D possibly matching TRBD1 (6 bases). This CDR3 is 13 amino acids long. The V end lost 8 bases, the J end lost 8 bases, and 16 bases lay between the germline ends. Germline-derived CDR1 and CDR2 are SQVTM and ANQGSEA. CDR3 nucleotide sequence: TGCAGCATCAGGTCAGGGGAACATTCACCCCTCCACTTT. It specifies CSIRSGEHSPLHF.

J is TRBJ2-3 and V is TRBV19; TRBD2 matches at 7 bases. Germline V gene data show CDR1 as LNHDA and CDR2 as SQIVND (reference sequence). J was trimmed by 4 bases and V by 8 bases; bases with no gene match: 12. The CDR3 is 15 residues long. CDR3: CASEARRAGADTQYF. CDR3 in DNA: TGTGCCAGTGAAGCCCGACGCGCGGGAGCAGATACGCAGTATTTT.

This clonotype was observed many times. V usage is TRBV4-1 and J usage is TRBJ2-7, with 7 bases aligning to TRBD1. CDR3 length equals 16 residues. The V gene's germline CDR1 is MGHRA and CDR2 YSYEKL. Trimming at V came to 3 bases and at J to 0 bases, leaving 8 bases not matched to a gene. CDR3 region: CASSHGTGAASYEQYF. CDR3 DNA sequence: TGCGCCAGCAGCCATGGCACAGGGGCGGCCTCCTACGAGCAGTACTTC.

The chain employs TRBV6-1 and TRBJ1-2, with D hard to call. Germline V gene lookup returns CDR1 MNHNS and CDR2 SASEGT. Deletions cut 4 bases from V and 3 bases from J, with 3 bases between. CDR3 length equals 11 residues. CDR3 sequence: CASSAYYGYTF. CDR3 in DNA: TGTGCCAGCAGTGCATACTATGGCTACACCTTC.

The gene calls are TRBV14 and TRBJ1-1; no clear D gene. This CDR3 has 14 residues. Germline lookup yields CDR1 SGHDN and CDR2 FVKESK. V was clipped by 5 bases and J by 1 base, with 11 bases between them. This CDR3 is CASSTQTRNTEAFF. Written as DNA, the CDR3 is TGTGCCAGCAGCACCCAGACACGGAACACTGAAGCTTTCTTT.